This TCR beta chain was captured in a study of shared clonotypes between healthy human individuals (dated by TCRdb to about 2020). Some background on the complete study: The cohort comprised a couple of women and a few men aged 18 to 49 years. Per donor, three plates each were used for CD4 naive and CD4 memory, two for CD8 naive, and one for CD8 memory. To estimate repertoire size and how much clonotype sharing occurs between individuals, the study deeply sequenced the blood TCR repertoires of five or six healthy adults. To increase sequencing depth and limit assay-specific biases, different laboratories used diverse techniques to prepare libraries and sequence TCR repertoires. Leukapheresis yielded between about 0.94 and 8.9 billion PBMCs per donor.

Overall results and qualifications from the work: Higher generation probabilities were observed for clonotypes shared by all four sorted-subset donors than for non-shared clonotypes. Based on pairwise subsampling, the degree of clonotype sharing among donors was expected to be affected by sequencing depth. Because the study included only a small number of donors, the genetic and exposure-history diversity represented was limited. Sampling was restricted to blood, and TCR repertoires in tissues likely differ from the TCR repertoires found in blood. Sharing across several donors was observed for roughly 5% of naive CD4, 3% to 3.5% of naive CD8, about 2.3% of memory CD4, and roughly 0.4% of memory CD8 clonotypes. Incomplete sequencing was indicated by rarefaction of sorted-subset datasets, despite the large sequencing depth. Larger estimated clonotype richness was generally found for naive subsets than for memory subsets.

V trim: 8 bases; J trim: 1 base; unmatched bases: 16. Per the germline V gene (reference sequence), LNHNV is the CDR1 and YYDKDF is the CDR2. The CDR3 goes from the cysteine to the phenylalanine over 17 residues. The read is trimmed to its CDR3 DNA, 51 bases read in frame from base 1. The donors were healthy, HIV-negative adults who had no recently reported acute infections or vaccinations. Only Caucasian adults living in Nashville, Tennessee, USA were represented among the donors. Magnetic negative selection was used to enrich CD4+ T cells, after which naive cells were positively selected on CD45RA and the negative fraction became the memory subset. Blood was obtained by leukapheresis, after which PBMCs were separated by Ficoll-Histopaque density gradient centrifugation and cryopreserved in liquid nitrogen vapor phase. Purity and quantity of every magnetically sorted T cell population were checked by analytical flow cytometry. From each sorted fraction, genomic DNA was isolated and quantified by UV absorbance on a Nanodrop 2000c.

In the case of this clone: The antigen it binds to is not known. No base qualities exist here, and no much larger clone lies one base off it.

Using the deep immunoSEQ assay, multiplex PCR amplified TCR CDR3 regions from genomic DNA. Extracted genomic DNA from each cell subset was distributed evenly across all wells of several immunoSEQ 96-well plates, and each plate was treated as a replicate. For sorted subsets, each replicate PCR was loaded with around 200 ng genomic DNA, equivalent to about 30,000 T cell genomes. The purified libraries were quantified using a Qubit 3.0 fluorometer, sized with a Bioanalyzer 2100, and then quantified again using the KAPA Library Quantification kit. Every immunoSEQ 96-well plate was sequenced on a dedicated single-read 150-cycle Illumina NextSeq 550 flow cell. In the authors' own workflow: The immunoSEQ output contained only junctional sequences without quality scores, so filtering could not match that applied to full-length reads. To assign V/J genes and CDR3, sequences were annotated against IMGT germline references using PyIR, a Python wrapper for IgBLAST v1.9. Any read was removed if the V/J assignment was weak (E-value above 1e-6), the CDR3 was missing, or the read contained stop codons, out-of-frame junctions, or ambiguous translated residues. A V3J clonotype was defined by an identical inferred V gene, J gene, and CDR3 amino acid sequence. The percentage overlap between two repertoires was calculated by dividing the number of shared unique clonotypes by the size of the smaller repertoire. Richness of each repertoire was evaluated using RTK rarefaction, the Chao1 estimator, and Recon v2.1 estimates of unobserved clonotypes. Generation probabilities were computed with OLGA for all TCRbeta clonotypes obtained by the gDNA method from several donors. TCRdb holds this immuneACCESS table with in-frame rearrangements only. Some clones are missing; in checked studies, unresolved V genes explain under half, and the rest has no known cause. V and J calls and clone size are copied from that table; D and trimming were computed from the DNA. Present in this sample are roughly 2.4 million clones, 90% to 97% of which were seen just once. About 0.13% of the sample lies in the top ten.

Specimen: naive CD4+ T cells sorted from blood. Sample cell subset or site, as interpreted from the label and publication: CD45RA+ positively selected. The TCR sequence derives from a man aged 18 to 29 in good health. The sequence links TRBV15 to TRBJ2-7, with 8 bases in between that match TRBD1. The CDR3 in this case is CATSQNTPRQGSYEQYF. The bases read TGTGCCACCTCACAGAATACCCCGCGACAGGGGTCCTACGAGCAGTACTTC.